The clone carrying this TCR beta chain was found many times. Its specificity is unknown. The authors prepared the TCRbeta library with unique molecular identifiers. MiXCR, applied by TCRdb to the PCR reads, yields one record per CDR3 protein. This sample has 150,000 to 250,000 distinct CDR3 sequences; about 6% occur once, and the top ten carry around 4.1%. These data are taken from a study of T-cell reconstitution after alpha-beta-depleted transplantation in children. Findings and limits, study-wide: The high TCRbeta diversity at day 60 in some patients came from surviving recipient T cells and thymic progenitors. Several hundred rapidly expanded clones from non-depleted graft cells reportedly supplied alpha-beta T cells about two months post-transplant. It was newly produced T cells that mostly accounted for T-cell counts and diversity one year after transplant.

The CDR3 contains 16 residues. The germline CDR1 and CDR2 sequences are SGHRS and YFSETQ. V was pared by 2 bases and J by 0 bases, with 2 bases of the junction left unmatched. This clonotype was obtained from a girl under three years old with combined immunodeficiency, due to receive a stem cell transplant. The source material was PBMCs, sampled before TCRalphabeta/CD19-depleted stem cell transplant. The J gene is TRBJ2-4, the V gene TRBV5-1, with TRBD1 identical over 10 bases. In nucleotides, the CDR3 is TGCGCCAGCAGCTTTGGACAGGGGGTAGCCAAAAACATTCAGTACTTC. Amino acids: CASSFGQGVAKNIQYF.